The 20 T cell receptor beta chains given below trace back to one sample, sequenced in a study of beta chain features in type 1 diabetes. The whole isolated RNA underwent reverse transcription, so sequencing captured expressed TCRB transcripts. Libraries were prepared by immunoSEQ multiplex PCR; TCRdb keeps only in-frame clonotypes and omits some of them. The sample includes over 120,000 clones, 8.5% to 12% of them seen just once. The sequenced material came from naive CD4+ T cells from blood. The receptor set was obtained from a man between 18 and 29 years old in good health.

This clone has more than one count but fewer than ten. V gene TRBV28 combines with J gene TRBJ2-1, with 9 bases lining up with TRBD1. From germline, CDR1 is MDHEN and CDR2 SYDVKM. The length of the CDR3 is 15 residues. Germline trimming cut 6 bases from V and 5 bases from J; bases unmatched to any gene: 8. CDR3 coding DNA: TGTGCCAGCAGAACCGGGACAGGGACGAACAATGAGCAGTTCTTC. Its protein product is CASRTGTGTNNEQFF. The full variable domain, rest sourced from reference TRBV28 and TRBJ2-1, is DVKVTQSSRYLVKRTGEKVFLECVQDMDHENMFWYRQDPGLGLRLIYFSYDVKMKEKGDIPEGYSVSREKKERFSLILESASTNQTSMYLCASRTGTGTNNEQFFGPGTRLTVL.

The V call is TRBV7-2, the J call TRBJ2-5; 8 bases line up with TRBD2. J was trimmed by 4 bases and V by 3 bases; bases with no gene match: 10. In germline, CDR1 is SGHTA, CDR2 FQGNSA. This CDR3 region has 16 residues. CDR3 sequence reads: CASSFDGGVRRETQYF. The DNA of the CDR3 is TGTGCCAGCAGCTTCGACGGGGGGGTACGGCGAGAGACCCAGTACTTC.

This clone has more than one count but fewer than ten. This chain joins TRBV6-1 and TRBJ2-7, with 7 nucleotides matching TRBD1. CDR1 is MNHNS and CDR2 is SASEGT in the germline V gene. Losses at the gene ends were 7 bases for V and 4 bases for J; bases not matched to a gene: 10. The CDR3 spans 14 residues. The CDR3 DNA reads TGTGCCAGCATCCCGACAGGGTTGGGATACGAGCAGTACTTC. Encoded protein: CASIPTGLGYEQYF.

The CDR3 coding sequence is TGTGCCAGCAGTTTAGTCCAGGGCAACACCATATATTTT. This gives the protein CASSLVQGNTIYF. The chain joins TRBV28 to TRBJ1-3, with D perhaps matching TRBD1 (5 bases). The CDR3 is made up of 13 amino acids. Germline V gene data show CDR1 as MDHEN and CDR2 as SYDVKM. Trimming shortened V by 2 bases and J by 7 bases, and 9 bases separated the two germline ends.

This clone was found a few times. The rearrangement uses TRBV7-2 and TRBJ2-7; 7 bases align to TRBD2. With V trimmed by 1 base and J by 2 bases, 2 bases remained unmatched. The germline V gene has CDR1 SGHTA and CDR2 FQGNSA. The CDR3 covers 14 residues. This chain's CDR3 is CASSLEGTTYEQYF. CDR3 DNA: TGTGCCAGCAGCTTAGAGGGGACTACCTACGAGCAGTACTTC.

This clone was found a few times. This chain's CDR3 is CASSLDGTQYF. The CDR3 coding sequence is TGTGCCAGCAGCTTAGACGGTACGCAGTATTTT. This sequence joins TRBV11-2 and TRBJ2-3; D is ambiguous. CDR1 is SGHAT and CDR2 is FQNNGV in the germline V gene. V was trimmed by 0 bases and J by 8 bases, leaving 3 bases between them. CDR3 length equals 11 residues.

The gene calls are TRBV5-1 and TRBJ2-7; D not certain. The length of the CDR3 is 14 residues. The V gene lost 2 bases and the J gene lost 1 base, with 10 bases spanning the gap. Looked up from germline, CDR1 is SGHRS and CDR2 is YFSETQ. The CDR3 region has the DNA TGCGCCAGCAGCTTCCAGGTTTCATCCTACGAGCAGTACTTC. Amino acids: CASSFQVSSYEQYF.

There are many counts of this clone. This chain uses TRBV23-1 with TRBJ2-1; possibly TRBD2 for D (5 bases). TRBV23-1 is designated an ORF whose function remains uncertain. The length of the CDR3 is 16 residues. The V and J ends lost 0 bases and 6 bases respectively, with 15 bases between them. The CDR3 DNA follows: TGCGCCAGCAGTCAATCGGGAGAGGGTCCAGGCAATGAGCAGTTCTTC. Translation: CASSQSGEGPGNEQFF.

J is TRBJ2-7 and V is TRBV5-1, with 7 bases lining up with TRBD1. Germline CDR1 and CDR2: SGHRS and YFSETQ. V lost 4 bases and J lost 9; bases outside the gene matches: 4. The CDR3 runs to 11 residues. CDR3 region: CASSDRDRQYF. CDR3 DNA sequence: TGCGCCAGCAGCGACCGGGACAGGCAGTACTTC.

This clone was picked up a small number of times. The V call is TRBV18, the J call TRBJ2-5; TRBD1 matches at 7 bases. The CDR3 has 15 amino acids. Per germline, CDR1 KGHSH and CDR2 LQKENI. The J segment lost 0 bases and the V segment lost 4 bases, leaving 5 bases of the junction unmatched. CDR3 in amino acids: CASSRQGLNQETQYF. CDR3 DNA sequence: TGTGCCAGCTCACGACAGGGTTTGAACCAAGAGACCCAGTACTTC.

V and J are TRBV6-1 and TRBJ1-6, with D hard to call. Between the trimmed V and J ends, which lost 6 bases and 0 bases, there was a span of 3 bases. Germline CDR1 MNHNS, CDR2 SASEGT. This CDR3 comprises 13 residues. The CDR3 is CASSSSYNSPLHF. The DNA of the CDR3 is TGTGCCAGCAGCAGCTCCTATAATTCACCCCTCCACTTT.

This clone occurred a few times. The chain couples TRBV19 to TRBJ1-5; D ambiguous. V lost 3 bases to trimming and J lost 0 bases, with 9 bases between them. The CDR3 extends over 15 amino acids. CDR1 LNHDA and CDR2 SQIVND come from the germline V gene (reference sequence). CDR3 bases: TGTGCCAGTAGTATCCTTACCGGTAGCAATCAGCCCCAGCATTTT. It specifies CASSILTGSNQPQHF. Complete variable domain (other parts from reference TRBV19 and TRBJ1-5): DGGITQSPKYLFRKEGQNVTLSCEQNLNHDAMYWYRQDPGQGLRLIYYSQIVNDFQKGDIAEGYSVSREKKESFPLTVTSAQKNPTAFYLCASSILTGSNQPQHFGDGTRLSIL.

This clone occurred a few times. The rearrangement links TRBV5-1 to TRBJ2-5, with D perhaps TRBD2 (5 bases). Germline assignment: CDR1 SGHRS and CDR2 YFSETQ. V lost 4 bases and J lost 2, with 18 bases in between. This CDR3 is 16 amino acids long. DNA of the CDR3: TGCGCCAGCAGCCCCTGGGAGAAAAGCGCTCAAGAGACCCAGTACTTC. This translates into CASSPWEKSAQETQYF.

V and J are TRBV28 and TRBJ1-3, with D possibly TRBD1 on 5 matching bases. This CDR3 has 13 residues. V was trimmed by 7 bases and J by 4 bases, leaving 11 bases between them. CDR1 is MDHEN, CDR2 SYDVKM, per germline. The CDR3 sequence: CASNTGVGNTIYF. The CDR3 coding sequence is TGTGCCAGCAATACGGGGGTCGGAAACACCATATATTTT. Full variable domain (remainder filled in from reference TRBV28 and TRBJ1-3): DVKVTQSSRYLVKRTGEKVFLECVQDMDHENMFWYRQDPGLGLRLIYFSYDVKMKEKGDIPEGYSVSREKKERFSLILESASTNQTSMYLCASNTGVGNTIYFGEGSWLTVV.

This clone turned up a few times. CDR3 in amino acids: CASSQDRGTGSPEAFF. For the CDR3, the DNA is TGCGCCAGCAGCCAAGATAGGGGGACAGGGAGTCCTGAAGCTTTCTTT. V and J are TRBV4-1 and TRBJ1-1, with TRBD1 identical over 9 bases. The CDR3 is 16 amino acids. Germline CDR1 is MGHRA and CDR2 is YSYEKL. J lost 6 bases, V lost 0 bases, and 8 bases had no gene match.

This clone has only a few counts. The V call is TRBV2, the J call TRBJ1-1; D uncertain. Germline CDR1 reads SNHLY; CDR2 reads FYNNEI. This CDR3 comprises 13 residues. Trimming cost V 4 bases and J 5 bases, with 11 bases left between them. The CDR3 is CASSAGRATEAFF. The CDR3 DNA follows: TGTGCCAGCAGTGCCGGGAGGGCTACTGAAGCTTTCTTT. Full variable domain (remainder filled in from reference TRBV2 and TRBJ1-1): EPEVTQTPSHQVTQMGQEVILRCVPISNHLYFYWYRQILGQKVEFLVSFYNNEISEKSEIFDDQFSVERPDGSNFTLKIRSTKLEDSAMYFCASSAGRATEAFFGQGTRLTVV.

The CDR3 nucleotides read TGTGCCAGCAGCGAGTCTAGCGGGGGGGCCTGGAATGAGCAGTTCTTC. Translated: CASSESSGGAWNEQFF. V and J are TRBV11-2 and TRBJ2-1; 12 bases are shared with TRBD2. V trimming: 5 bases; J trimming: 7 bases; junction bases outside the gene matches: 9. This CDR3 is 16 amino acids long. From germline, CDR1 is SGHAT and CDR2 FQNNGV.

This clone showed up just a few times. J is TRBJ2-3 and V is TRBV6-5; a possible D gene is TRBD2 (5 bases). The CDR3 has 16 amino acids. CDR1 is MNHEY and CDR2 is SVGAGI in the germline V gene. V lost 1 base to trimming and J lost 4 bases, with 15 bases between them. The CDR3 reads CASSYFRRGHSDTQYF. The CDR3 bases are TGTGCCAGCAGTTACTTCCGCCGGGGTCATTCAGATACGCAGTATTTT.

In this sample, this clone turned up a few times. The chain has TRBV19 and TRBJ2-3; the D gene is possibly TRBD2 (5 bases). V lost 5 bases and J lost 3, with 12 bases in between. CDR3 length equals 14 residues. Germline CDR1 is LNHDA and CDR2 is SQIVND (reference sequence). The CDR3 protein is CASSENGGTDTQYF. Here the CDR3 DNA reads TGTGCCAGTAGTGAAAACGGCGGGACAGATACGCAGTATTTT.

This clone was counted between two and nine times. The chain links TRBV5-4 to TRBJ2-7; D may be TRBD1 (5 bases). Deletions cut 4 bases from V and 0 bases from J, with 17 bases between. The germline V gene has CDR1 SGHNT and CDR2 YYREEE (reference sequence). CDR3 length: 16 residues. CDR3 nucleotide sequence: TGTGCCAGCAGCCCAAAAACAGGCGAAAGCTCCTACGAGCAGTACTTC. Protein sequence: CASSPKTGESSYEQYF.